This T cell receptor beta chain was retrieved from a study of cytotoxic CD8 clonotypes in ibrutinib-treated CLL. Details on this clone: The antigen is unknown.

Assay used: immunoSEQ multiplex PCR; TCRdb lists only in-frame clones, some missing. This table has approximately 190,000 clones, 70% to 75% appearing once. The CDR3 sequence is 17 residues long. After removal of 2 bases from V and 5 bases from J, the junction contained 10 bases not matched to a gene. Looked up from germline, CDR1 is ENHRY and CDR2 is SYGVKD. Study-level points and caveats: Sustained-remission and progressing patients' sampling times differed.

The receptor was isolated from a human donor with chronic lymphocytic leukemia. The source was PBMCs, collected after 12 months of ibrutinib treatment. This rearrangement joins TRBV10-3 to TRBJ2-3; 10 bases agree with TRBD2. CDR3 loop: CAISEPTSGTPRDTQYF. Written as DNA, the CDR3 is TGTGCCATCAGTGAGCCTACTAGCGGGACACCGAGAGATACGCAGTATTTT.